Following are 27 T cell receptor beta chains from one sample sequenced in a study of blood T cell repertoires in COVID-19. Sequenced by immunoSEQ multiplex PCR; TCRdb stores in-frame clones only, minus some. The top ten hold 5.2% of the sample, which has more than 150,000 clones, about 84% seen once. Sequenced input: peripheral blood. The source is a woman between 25 and 40 years old with acute or convalescent COVID-19.

The rearrangement joins TRBV5-1 to TRBJ2-3; 9 bases line up with TRBD2. The CDR3 is 15 residues long. The V segment lost 5 bases and the J segment 4 bases; nucleotides outside the gene matches: 8. Germline CDR1 SGHRS, CDR2 YFSETQ. The CDR3 nucleotides are TGCGCCAGCAGATCTAGCGGGGTGGGGTCAGATACGCAGTATTTT. This sequence encodes CASRSSGVGSDTQYF.

V and J are TRBV2 and TRBJ2-7, with 9 bases that match TRBD2. Trimming removed 8 bases from V and 6 bases from J; junction bases left unmatched: 8. The CDR3 runs 13 residues. In germline, CDR1 is SNHLY, CDR2 FYNNEI. The CDR3 reads CASVGTSRREQYF. CDR3 nucleotides: TGTGCCAGCGTTGGGACTAGCCGGCGCGAGCAGTACTTC.

This sequence joins TRBV6-5 and TRBJ2-3; D uncertain. The germline CDR1 and CDR2 sequences are MNHEY and SVGAGI. Trimming stripped 5 bases from V and 2 bases from J, with 8 bases between. This CDR3 contains 13 residues. The CDR3 nucleotides read TGTGCCAGCAGTCCTATATACACAGATACGCAGTATTTT. Translated: CASSPIYTDTQYF.

CDR3 sequence reads: CATSRESGSYGYTF. The CDR3 coding sequence is TGTGCCACCAGCAGAGAATCAGGGTCCTATGGCTACACCTTC. The chain is built from TRBV15 and TRBJ1-2; D is perhaps TRBD1 (5 bases). Germline lookup yields CDR1 LNHNV and CDR2 YYDKDF (reference sequence). The germline V and J ends were trimmed by 0 bases and 4 bases, with 9 bases remaining between them. The CDR3 is 14 residues long.

This clone appeared once. The chain is built from TRBV30 and TRBJ1-5, with a tentative D call TRBD1 (6 bases). Per germline, CDR1 GTSNPN and CDR2 SVGIG (reference sequence). The CDR3 totals 13 residues. Trimming cost V 4 bases and J 4 bases, with 11 bases left between them. CDR3 residues: CAWNLRGNQPQHF. The DNA of the CDR3 is TGTGCCTGGAATCTGAGGGGGAATCAGCCCCAGCATTTT.

The chain combines TRBV2 with TRBJ2-7, with D tentatively TRBD1 (6 bases). V lost 3 bases and J 2 bases, leaving 11 bases between the germline ends. CDR3 length: 14 amino acids. From germline, CDR1 is SNHLY and CDR2 FYNNEI. The CDR3 is CASSESQGPYEQYF. The CDR3 nucleotides are TGTGCCAGCAGTGAGTCTCAGGGGCCCTACGAGCAGTACTTC.

This chain connects TRBV6-6 to TRBJ2-5, with D perhaps TRBD2 (6 bases). This CDR3 is built from 15 residues. Germline-derived CDR1 and CDR2 are MNHNY and SVGAGI (reference sequence). V was pared by 4 bases and J by 0 bases, with 12 bases between. CDR3 in DNA: TGTGCCAGCAGTTTGGGACCGGGGGACCAAGAGACCCAGTACTTC. The encoded protein is CASSLGPGDQETQYF.

This chain joins TRBV5-4 and TRBJ2-5; perhaps TRBD2 as D (6 bases). Looked up from germline, CDR1 is SGHNT and CDR2 is YYREEE (reference sequence). Trimming took off 1 base at V and 4 bases at J, with 17 bases between the two ends. This CDR3 comprises 16 residues. The CDR3 region has the DNA TGTGCCAGCAGCTTGCGGGGACTCCGAGGGTCAGAGACCCAGTACTTC. This gives the protein CASSLRGLRGSETQYF.

The rearrangement links TRBV7-9 to TRBJ2-7, with D maybe TRBD2 (7 bases). The CDR3 totals 16 residues. CDR1 SEHNR and CDR2 FQNEAQ come from the germline V gene (reference sequence). V dropped 5 bases and J dropped 4 bases, with 21 bases sitting between them. The DNA for the CDR3 is TGTGCCAGCAGCCCCAGGTCCGGGGGGCGCGTTTACGAGCAGTACTTC. Translated, it gives CASSPRSGGRVYEQYF.

The genes are TRBV9 and TRBJ2-7; D might be TRBD1 (5 bases). Germline V gene data show CDR1 as SGDLS and CDR2 as YYNGEE. V was shortened by 0 bases and J by 6 bases, with 16 bases between the two germline ends. This CDR3 region has 15 residues. CDR3 sequence: CASSVGGQGQREQYF. DNA for the CDR3: TGTGCCAGCAGCGTAGGGGGTCAGGGCCAGCGCGAGCAGTACTTC.

The chain combines TRBV12-3 or TRBV12-4 with TRBJ1-4; no clear D gene. This CDR3 is 13 amino acids long. V was clipped by 1 base and J by 3 bases, with 3 bases between them. CDR3: CASSLGANEKLFF. For the CDR3, the DNA is TGTGCCAGCAGTTTAGGAGCTAATGAAAAACTGTTTTTT.

This rearrangement joins TRBV23-1 to TRBJ1-3; possible D gene TRBD1, 6 bases. TRBV23-1 is marked as an open reading frame, function uncertain. V lost 0 bases to trimming and J lost 0 bases, with 27 bases between them. The CDR3 consists of 22 residues. The CDR3 sequence: CASSQSPLNSRDKGNSGNTIYF. The CDR3 coding sequence is TGCGCCAGCAGTCAATCCCCCTTAAATAGCCGGGACAAGGGGAACTCTGGAAACACCATATATTTT.

The chain has TRBV9 and TRBJ1-1; D possibly corresponds to TRBD1 (6 bases). Trimming pared 4 bases from V and 5 bases from J, leaving 18 bases between. Germline loops: CDR1 SGDLS, CDR2 YYNGEE. The CDR3 consists of 15 residues. The CDR3 region is CASSPSGGLRTEAFF. CDR3 coding DNA: TGTGCCAGCAGCCCGAGCGGGGGGCTCAGGACTGAAGCTTTCTTT.

This chain joins TRBV11-2 and TRBJ2-2, with a tentative D call TRBD2 (6 bases). The CDR3 spans 13 residues. Trimming took off 2 bases at V and 5 bases at J, with 6 bases between the two ends. CDR1 is SGHAT and CDR2 is FQNNGV in the germline V gene. The DNA for the CDR3 is TGTGCCAGCAGCTTACTAGCGACCGGGGAGCTGTTTTTT. This sequence encodes CASSLLATGELFF. Full variable domain (rest looked up from reference TRBV11-2 and TRBJ2-2): EAGVAQSPRYKIIEKRQSVAFWCNPISGHATLYWYQQILGQGPKLLIQFQNNGVVDDSQLPKDRFSAERLKGVDSTLKIQPAKLEDSAVYLCASSLLATGELFFGEGSRLTVL.

V gene TRBV6-5 combines with J gene TRBJ2-5; D perhaps matches TRBD2 (5 bases). V lost 7 bases and J lost 5, with 17 bases in between. The CDR3 runs to 14 residues. Germline V CDR1 and CDR2: MNHEY, SVGAGI. The CDR3 here is CASMDSSPGETQYF. As DNA, the CDR3 is TGTGCCAGCATGGACTCGTCCCCCGGGGAGACCCAGTACTTC.

The chain links TRBV4-3 to TRBJ1-2; TRBD1 might be the D (5 bases). Trimming removed 4 bases from V and 6 bases from J, with 18 bases in between. Germline V gene sequence: CDR1 LGHNA, CDR2 YSLEER. This CDR3 has 15 amino acids. CDR3 sequence (DNA): TGCGCCAGCAGCCCCCAGGTCTCAGAAGGGGATGGCTACACCTTC. Protein: CASSPQVSEGDGYTF.

The chain joins TRBV10-3 to TRBJ2-5, with 11 bases that match TRBD2. The CDR3 sequence is 15 residues long. Losses at the gene ends were 4 bases for V and 5 bases for J; bases not matched to a gene: 6. Germline CDR1 ENHRY, CDR2 SYGVKD. CDR3 protein: CAISGSSGGRETQYF. For the CDR3, the DNA is TGTGCCATCAGTGGGTCTAGCGGGGGGCGGGAGACCCAGTACTTC.

Only one count was recorded for this clone. The gene calls are TRBV6-1 and TRBJ1-4; possibly TRBD1 for D (5 bases). V was shortened by 0 bases and J by 10 bases, with 15 bases between the two germline ends. This CDR3 comprises 15 residues. Germline loops: CDR1 MNHNS, CDR2 SASEGT. The CDR3 here is CASSEAVKGGGKLFF. CDR3 in DNA: TGTGCCAGCAGTGAAGCCGTAAAGGGCGGGGGAAAACTGTTTTTT.

CDR3 residues: CASSYSGGGSGTEAFF. The DNA for the CDR3 is TGTGCCAGCAGTTACTCAGGGGGGGGATCGGGCACTGAAGCTTTCTTT. The chain recombines TRBV6-5 with TRBJ1-1, with a possible D match to TRBD1 (6 bases). Trimming took off 0 bases at V and 4 bases at J, with 15 bases between the two ends. The CDR3 has 16 residues. In germline, CDR1 is MNHEY, CDR2 SVGAGI.

The rearrangement links TRBV6-1 to TRBJ2-3, with TRBD2 matching 12 bases. This CDR3 is built from 16 residues. V shed 4 bases and J 4 bases; nucleotides not matched to a gene: 6. CDR1 and CDR2 (germline): MNHNS, SASEGT. The CDR3 DNA sequence: TGTGCCAGCAGTGCGAGACTAGCGGGGGACGCAGATACGCAGTATTTT. It encodes CASSARLAGDADTQYF.

In its sample, this clone was seen a few times. One junction end does not reproduce the germline sequence, and a read error may be involved. The chain couples TRBV23-1 to TRBJ2-5; 9 nucleotides match TRBD2. TRBV23-1 is reported as an ORF; its role is uncertain. This CDR3 has 17 amino acids. The CDR3 here is CASSQSGASGVRGGRDF. Here the CDR3 DNA reads TGCGCCAGCAGTCAATCAGGGGCTAGCGGGGTGCGAGGGGGTAGGGACTTC.

This clone was observed a single time. The chain carries TRBV3-1 (or the pseudogene TRBV3-2) and TRBJ2-7; no clear D gene. Looked up from germline, CDR1 is LGHDT and CDR2 is YNNKEL (reference sequence). V dropped 0 bases and J dropped 0 bases, with 15 bases sitting between them. This CDR3 spans 17 amino acids. The CDR3, as DNA: TGTGCCAGCAGCCAAGATAATCTTACAGAAACCTCCTACGAGCAGTACTTC. Its translation: CASSQDNLTETSYEQYF.

This chain links TRBV6-5 with TRBJ2-7, with 8 bases fitting TRBD1. Germline V gene lookup returns CDR1 MNHEY and CDR2 SVGAGI. The CDR3 has 15 amino acids. Germline trimming cut 5 bases from V and 9 bases from J; bases unmatched to any gene: 15. CDR3 sequence reads: CASSTRTGTGGRQYF. The CDR3 DNA reads TGTGCCAGCAGTACTAGGACAGGGACTGGGGGGCGGCAGTACTTC.

V and J are TRBV10-3 and TRBJ2-4, with 12 nucleotides matching TRBD1. The CDR3 runs to 14 residues. V trimming: 8 bases; J trimming: 1 base; junction bases outside the gene matches: 0. Germline loops: CDR1 ENHRY, CDR2 SYGVKD. The CDR3 bases are TGTGCCATCGGGACAGGGGGCGCCAAAAACATTCAGTACTTC. Residues: CAIGTGGAKNIQYF.

The V call is TRBV29-1, the J call TRBJ2-1, with a possible D match to TRBD2 (5 bases). The CDR3 is 13 residues long. Germline loops: CDR1 SQVTM, CDR2 ANQGSEA. Trimming took off 5 bases at V and 9 bases at J, with 17 bases between the two ends. The CDR3 is CSVHRPLEGEQFF. The CDR3 bases are TGCAGCGTTCACCGACCACTCGAGGGTGAGCAGTTCTTC.

The rearrangement uses TRBV5-1 and TRBJ2-3; D is possibly TRBD2 (5 bases). Germline CDR1 reads SGHRS; CDR2 reads YFSETQ. Trimming took off 0 bases at V and 14 bases at J, with 13 bases between the two ends. The CDR3 contains 12 residues. In DNA, the CDR3 is TGCGCCAGCAGCTTGGCTACTAGTCGTTTGTATTTT. As protein: CASSLATSRLYF.

The chain has TRBV6-5 and TRBJ1-1; TRBD1 is a possible D gene (6 bases). Germline V gene data show CDR1 as MNHEY and CDR2 as SVGAGI. V lost 2 bases and J 5 bases, leaving 12 bases between the germline ends. This CDR3 is 14 amino acids long. CDR3 sequence (DNA): TGTGCCAGCAGTTACGGGGGCTCGTCGACTGAAGCTTTCTTT. Translated, it gives CASSYGGSSTEAFF.